Presented here are 22 T cell receptor beta chains from one specimen sequenced in a study of blood T cells in healthy people across ages. With a J-beta primer mix and a sample-barcoded 5' primer, a second PCR ran roughly 6 to 11 cycles. From the 5' RACE reads, TCRdb called clonotypes with MiXCR, one entry per CDR3 protein. The sample yields 700,000 to 900,000 distinct CDR3 sequences, 20% to 30% seen once. These data were also reused for a study on T cells of mothers and their children.

Source material: blood. The receptors originated from a boy between 5 and 17 years old in good health.

This clonotype occurred a few times. The rearrangement joins TRBV9 to TRBJ2-5; 12 bases fit TRBD2. The CDR3 has 16 residues. Germline trimming cut 4 bases from V and 5 bases from J; bases unmatched to any gene: 9. Germline V lookup: CDR1 SGDLS, CDR2 YYNGEE. The CDR3 bases are TGTGCCAGCAGCTTTGGACTAGCGGGGAGTTTCGAGACCCAGTACTTC. Translating it yields CASSFGLAGSFETQYF.

This clonotype was recorded a few times. The rearrangement uses TRBV11-2 and TRBJ2-1; possibly TRBD2 for D (5 bases). The CDR3 consists of 14 residues. Germline loops: CDR1 SGHAT, CDR2 FQNNGV. V was cut by 4 bases and J by 10 bases, with 17 bases left in between. CDR3 sequence: CASSSIEGRLEQFF. DNA for the CDR3: TGTGCCAGCAGCTCCATAGAGGGCCGCCTCGAGCAGTTCTTC. Using reference TRBV11-2 and TRBJ2-1 for the parts outside the CDR3, the full variable domain is EAGVAQSPRYKIIEKRQSVAFWCNPISGHATLYWYQQILGQGPKLLIQFQNNGVVDDSQLPKDRFSAERLKGVDSTLKIQPAKLEDSAVYLCASSSIEGRLEQFFGPGTRLTVL.

The chain is built from TRBV29-1 and TRBJ2-1; D remains ambiguous. The V end lost 0 bases, the J end lost 5 bases, and 2 bases lay between the germline ends. CDR1 is SQVTM and CDR2 is ANQGSEA in the germline V gene. The CDR3 is made up of 11 amino acids. The CDR3 sequence is CSVEDDNEQFF. DNA of the CDR3: TGCAGCGTTGAAGATGACAATGAGCAGTTCTTC.

This clonotype came up a few times. This rearrangement joins TRBV28 to TRBJ2-7, with 7 bases that match TRBD1. The end of the DNA fits TRBJ2-5 better, so the J call may be wrong. This CDR3 is 15 amino acids long. Germline V gives CDR1 MDHEN, CDR2 SYDVKM. CDR3 nucleotides: TGTGCCAGCAGTTTAAGACAGGGACCCAAAGAGACCCAGTACTTC. This gives the protein CASSLRQGPKETQYF.

The chain recombines TRBV24-1 with TRBJ1-2, with D possibly being TRBD1 (5 bases). The CDR3 length is 12 residues. Germline loops: CDR1 KGHDR, CDR2 SFDVKD. The germline V and J ends were trimmed by 9 bases and 8 bases, with 15 bases remaining between them. CDR3: CATERPSGGYTF. The CDR3 DNA follows: TGTGCCACCGAGAGACCCTCAGGGGGCTACACCTTC.

CDR3: CSCTQGIGEQYF. CDR3 bases: TGCAGCTGCACCCAGGGGATTGGCGAGCAGTACTTC. The chain joins TRBV29-1 to TRBJ2-7; D is perhaps TRBD1 (6 bases). V gave up 8 bases and J gave up 6 bases, with 17 bases separating them. From germline, CDR1 is SQVTM and CDR2 ANQGSEA. The CDR3 is 12 residues long.

The rearrangement joins TRBV6-6 to TRBJ1-6; no definite D call. The CDR3 has 12 amino acids. With 2 bases removed from V and 9 bases from J, the gap between germline ends came to 5 bases. Germline V CDR1 and CDR2: MNHNY, SVGAGI (reference sequence). CDR3 sequence reads: CASSYEVSPLHF. The DNA of the CDR3 is TGTGCCAGCAGTTACGAGGTTTCACCCCTCCACTTT.

The sample holds one count of this clonotype. Given a much more abundant clone one base away, this may be a read error. The V and J genes are TRBV12-3 or TRBV12-4 and TRBJ2-7; maybe TRBD1 (6 bases). The CDR3 spans 13 residues. With 4 bases removed from V and 2 bases from J, the gap between germline ends came to 9 bases. CDR3 residues: CASSYGQPYEQYF. The CDR3, as DNA: TGTGCCAGCAGTTACGGACAGCCCTACGAGCAGTACTTC.

The rearrangement uses TRBV5-5 and TRBJ2-1; TRBD1 agrees at 11 bases. The closer fit of TRBJ2-5 to the DNA end suggests the J call may be wrong. The CDR3 has 15 residues. The germline CDR1 and CDR2 sequences are SGHKS and YYEKEE (reference sequence). CDR3 protein: CASSPWTGGSETQYF. CDR3 coding DNA: TGTGCCAGCAGCCCATGGACAGGGGGCAGCGAGACCCAGTACTTC.

This clonotype was detected a few times. The genes are TRBV7-2 and TRBJ2-3; 8 bases match TRBD2. Germline V gene sequence: CDR1 SGHTA, CDR2 FQGNSA. V trimming: 1 base; J trimming: 2 bases; junction bases outside the gene matches: 14. There are 19 residues in the CDR3. The CDR3 here is CASSLVVGTAGGFTDTQYF. CDR3 nucleotide sequence: TGTGCCAGCAGCTTAGTCGTGGGTACGGCGGGGGGATTCACAGATACGCAGTATTTT. The full variable domain, completed using reference TRBV7-2 and TRBJ2-3, is GAGVSQSPSNKVTEKGKDVELRCDPISGHTALYWYRQSLGQGLEFLIYFQGNSAPDKSGLPSDRFSAERTGGSVSTLTIQRTQQEDSAVYLCASSLVVGTAGGFTDTQYFGPGTRLTVL.

This clonotype was observed a few times. The rearrangement links TRBV7-3 to TRBJ1-5; 7 nucleotides match TRBD1. The CDR3 is 15 residues long. J lost 7 bases, V lost 5 bases, and 11 bases had no gene match. Germline CDR1 reads SGHTA; CDR2 reads FQGTGA. The DNA of the CDR3 is TGTGCCAGCAGCCCGACCACAGGGGATAAGCAGCCCCAGCATTTT. It encodes CASSPTTGDKQPQHF.

This clonotype was observed many times. The V and J genes are TRBV7-9 and TRBJ2-6; 11 positions agree with TRBD1. The J segment lost 0 bases and the V segment lost 5 bases, leaving 6 bases of the junction unmatched. This CDR3 is built from 18 residues. In germline, CDR1 is SEHNR, CDR2 FQNEAQ (reference sequence). For the CDR3, the DNA is TGTGCCAGCAGCCCCGGGGACAGGGGGAGCTCTGGGGCCAACGTCCTGACTTTC. Its translation: CASSPGDRGSSGANVLTF.

There are a few counts of this clonotype. The genes are TRBV7-9 and TRBJ2-5, with TRBD1 matching over 7 bases. TRBJ2-1 explains the end of the DNA better; the J call may be wrong. The CDR3 runs 16 residues. The germline V gene has CDR1 SEHNR and CDR2 FQNEAQ (reference sequence). CDR3 in amino acids: CASSFDRQGPPKRQFF. CDR3 DNA sequence: TGTGCCAGCAGCTTTGATCGACAGGGACCCCCAAAAAGGCAGTTCTTC.

This clonotype turned up a few times. The chain links TRBV9 to TRBJ2-2, with D possibly being TRBD2 (6 bases). From germline, CDR1 is SGDLS and CDR2 YYNGEE. The CDR3 contains 15 residues. Between the trimmed V and J ends, which lost 0 bases and 4 bases, there was a span of 10 bases. The CDR3 sequence is CASSVVGGATGELFF. The CDR3 nucleotides are TGTGCCAGCAGCGTAGTCGGAGGGGCCACCGGGGAGCTGTTTTTT.

This clonotype was seen at least ten times. The rearrangement joins TRBV7-9 to TRBJ2-7, with 8 bases identical to TRBD1. Unmatched junction bases numbered 6, after V lost 5 bases and J lost 0 bases. Germline loops: CDR1 SEHNR, CDR2 FQNEAQ (reference sequence). The CDR3 contains 15 residues. The CDR3 is CASSPRTGSSYEQYF. The CDR3 region has the DNA TGTGCCAGCAGCCCCCGGACAGGGAGCTCCTACGAGCAGTACTTC.

In this sample, this clonotype turned up many times. One junction end disagrees with the germline gene, perhaps due to a read error. The DNA for the CDR3 is TGTGCCAGCAGCTTGGTCGGGGGGCAGGAGACCCAGTACTTC. This sequence encodes CASSLVGGQETQYF. The chain employs TRBV5-1 and TRBJ2-5; tentative D call: TRBD2 (7 bases). This CDR3 spans 14 amino acids. Germline-derived CDR1 and CDR2 are SGHRS and YFSETQ.

This clonotype was counted a single time. The J gene is TRBJ2-4, the V gene TRBV20-1, with 7 bases matching TRBD1. The V segment lost 0 bases and the J segment 7 bases; nucleotides outside the gene matches: 3. Germline CDR1 is DFQATT and CDR2 is SNEGSKA (reference sequence). This CDR3 has 13 residues. The DNA of the CDR3 is TGCAGTGCTAGAGACTTACAGGGGAACATTCAGTACTTC. Amino acids: CSARDLQGNIQYF.

The chain is built from TRBV9 and TRBJ2-3; tentatively, D is TRBD2 (5 bases). The germline V and J ends were trimmed by 4 bases and 6 bases, with 9 bases remaining between them. Germline assignment: CDR1 SGDLS and CDR2 YYNGEE. The CDR3 length is 12 residues. The CDR3 bases are TGTGCCAGCAGCTCCGGGGAGGATACGCAGTATTTT. Translation: CASSSGEDTQYF.

This clonotype turned up a few times. V usage is TRBV20-1 and J usage is TRBJ2-1, with D tentatively TRBD1 or TRBD2 (6 bases each). Germline values: CDR1 DFQATT, CDR2 SNEGSKA (reference sequence). Between the trimmed V and J ends, which lost 5 bases and 3 bases, there was a span of 14 bases. CDR3 size: 14 residues. CDR3 coding DNA: TGCAGTGCTTATCTAGGGGGGTACTACAATGAGCAGTTCTTC. It is translated as CSAYLGGYYNEQFF.

The chain recombines TRBV6-1 with TRBJ1-5; the D is unclear. V was shortened by 7 bases and J by 2 bases, with 12 bases between the two germline ends. CDR3 length: 14 residues. In germline, CDR1 is MNHNS, CDR2 SASEGT. CDR3 loop: CASNVPSGNQPQHF. CDR3 sequence (DNA): TGTGCCAGCAACGTTCCATCGGGCAATCAGCCCCAGCATTTT.

This rearrangement joins TRBV9 to TRBJ1-3; no definite D call. V lost 3 bases and J lost 0, with 13 bases in between. The CDR3 runs 16 residues. The germline gives CDR1 SGDLS, CDR2 YYNGEE. DNA for the CDR3: TGTGCCAGCAGCGCAGATCCGACGCTCTCTGGAAACACCATATATTTT. Protein sequence: CASSADPTLSGNTIYF. Full variable domain (rest looked up from reference TRBV9 and TRBJ1-3): DSGVTQTPKHLITATGQRVTLRCSPRSGDLSVYWYQQSLDQGLQFLIQYYNGEERAKGNILERFSAQQFPDLHSELNLSSLELGDSALYFCASSADPTLSGNTIYFGEGSWLTVV.

The chain uses TRBV2 and TRBJ2-5, with TRBD1 matching over 8 bases. The last part of the DNA fits TRBJ2-7 better; the J call may be wrong. CDR1 is SNHLY, CDR2 FYNNEI, per germline. This CDR3 region has 14 residues. The CDR3 bases are TGTGCCAGCAGACCGGGACAGGACTCCTACGAGCAGTACTTC. This codes for CASRPGQDSYEQYF.